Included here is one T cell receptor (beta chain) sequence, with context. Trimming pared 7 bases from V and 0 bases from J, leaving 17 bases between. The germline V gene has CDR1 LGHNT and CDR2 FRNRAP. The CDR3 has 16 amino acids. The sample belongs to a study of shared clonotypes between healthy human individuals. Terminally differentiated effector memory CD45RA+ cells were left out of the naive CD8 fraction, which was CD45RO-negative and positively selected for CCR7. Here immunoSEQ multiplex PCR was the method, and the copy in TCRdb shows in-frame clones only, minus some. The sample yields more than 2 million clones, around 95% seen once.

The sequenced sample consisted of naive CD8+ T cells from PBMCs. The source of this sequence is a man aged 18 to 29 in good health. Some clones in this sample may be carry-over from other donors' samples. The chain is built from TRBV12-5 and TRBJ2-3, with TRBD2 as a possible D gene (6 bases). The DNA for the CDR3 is TGTGCTAGTGCCCCGGGAGCGGCCTCTAGCACAGATACGCAGTATTTT. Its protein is CASAPGAASSTDTQYF.